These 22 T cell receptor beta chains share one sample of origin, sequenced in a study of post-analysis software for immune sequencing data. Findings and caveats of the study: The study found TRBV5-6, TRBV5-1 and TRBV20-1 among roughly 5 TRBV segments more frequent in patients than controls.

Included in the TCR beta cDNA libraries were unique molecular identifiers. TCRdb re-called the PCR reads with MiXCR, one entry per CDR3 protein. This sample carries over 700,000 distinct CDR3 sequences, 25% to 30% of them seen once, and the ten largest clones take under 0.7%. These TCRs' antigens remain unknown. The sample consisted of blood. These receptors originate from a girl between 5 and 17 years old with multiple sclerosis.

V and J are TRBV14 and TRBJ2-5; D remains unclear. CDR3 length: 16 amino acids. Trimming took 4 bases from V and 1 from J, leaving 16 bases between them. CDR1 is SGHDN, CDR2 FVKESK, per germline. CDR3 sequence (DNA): TGTGCCAGCAGCCTATGGGGAACACGCTTCCAAGAGACCCAGTACTTC. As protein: CASSLWGTRFQETQYF.

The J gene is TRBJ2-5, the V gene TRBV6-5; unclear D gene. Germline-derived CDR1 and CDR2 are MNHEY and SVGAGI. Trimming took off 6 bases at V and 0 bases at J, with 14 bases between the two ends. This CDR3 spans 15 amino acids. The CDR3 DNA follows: TGTGCCAGCAGACCGGGCTTTAGGAACCAAGAGACCCAGTACTTC. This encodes CASRPGFRNQETQYF.

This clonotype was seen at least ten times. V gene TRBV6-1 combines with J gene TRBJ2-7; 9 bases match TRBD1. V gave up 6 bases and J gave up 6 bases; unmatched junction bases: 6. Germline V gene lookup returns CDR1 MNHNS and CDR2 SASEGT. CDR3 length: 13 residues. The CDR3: CASRAGQGSEQYF. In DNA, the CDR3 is TGTGCCAGCAGGGCCGGACAGGGGTCCGAGCAGTACTTC.

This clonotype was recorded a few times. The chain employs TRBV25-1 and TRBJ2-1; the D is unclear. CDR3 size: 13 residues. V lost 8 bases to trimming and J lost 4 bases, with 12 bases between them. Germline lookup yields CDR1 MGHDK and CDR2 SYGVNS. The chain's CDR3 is CASGSEVYNEQFF. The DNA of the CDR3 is TGTGCCAGCGGCAGCGAGGTTTACAATGAGCAGTTCTTC.

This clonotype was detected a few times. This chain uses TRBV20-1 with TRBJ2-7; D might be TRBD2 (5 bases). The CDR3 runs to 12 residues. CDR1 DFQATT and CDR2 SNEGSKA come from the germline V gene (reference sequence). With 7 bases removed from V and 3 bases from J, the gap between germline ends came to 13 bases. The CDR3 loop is CSVGRGFYEQYF. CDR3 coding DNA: TGCAGTGTCGGACGGGGTTTCTACGAGCAGTACTTC.

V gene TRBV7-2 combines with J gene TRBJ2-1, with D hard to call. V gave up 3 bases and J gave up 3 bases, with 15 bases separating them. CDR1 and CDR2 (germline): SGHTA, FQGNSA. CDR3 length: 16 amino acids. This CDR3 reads CASSFQDLAHYNEQFF. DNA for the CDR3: TGTGCCAGCAGCTTCCAGGACCTGGCGCACTACAATGAGCAGTTCTTC.

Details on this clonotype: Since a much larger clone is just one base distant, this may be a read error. The CDR3 nucleotides read TGTGCCGGCAGCTTAGGGGCGGGAGCGAGCACAGATACGCAGTATTTT. It specifies CAGSLGAGASTDTQYF. This rearrangement joins TRBV7-2 to TRBJ2-3, with 7 bases matching TRBD2. Per the germline V gene, CDR1 is SGHTA and CDR2 is FQGNSA. The CDR3 is made up of 16 amino acids. Full variable domain (rest looked up from reference TRBV7-2 and TRBJ2-3): GAGVSQSPSNKVTEKGKDVELRCDPISGHTALYWYRQSLGQGLEFLIYFQGNSAPDKSGLPSDRFSAERTGGSVSTLTIQRTQQEDSAVYLCAGSLGAGASTDTQYFGPGTRLTVL.

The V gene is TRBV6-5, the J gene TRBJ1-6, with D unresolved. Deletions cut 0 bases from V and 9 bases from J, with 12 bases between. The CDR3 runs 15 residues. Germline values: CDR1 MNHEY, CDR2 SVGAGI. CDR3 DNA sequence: TGTGCCAGCAGTTACTCGACCGCCGGGAGTTCACCCCTCCACTTT. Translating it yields CASSYSTAGSSPLHF.

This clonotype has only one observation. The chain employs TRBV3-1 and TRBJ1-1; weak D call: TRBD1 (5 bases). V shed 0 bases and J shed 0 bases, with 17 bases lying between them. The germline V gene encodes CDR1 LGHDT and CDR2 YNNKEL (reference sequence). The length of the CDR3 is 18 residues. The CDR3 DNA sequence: TGTGCCAGCAGCCAAGAGGAGAAGGGACCAGTCATGAACACTGAAGCTTTCTTT. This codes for CASSQEEKGPVMNTEAFF.

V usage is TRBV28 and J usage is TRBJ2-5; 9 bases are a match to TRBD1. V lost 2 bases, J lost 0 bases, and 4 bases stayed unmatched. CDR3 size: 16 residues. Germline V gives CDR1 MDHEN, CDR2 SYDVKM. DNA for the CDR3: TGTGCCAGCAGTTTACCCGGGACAGGGTACCAAGAGACCCAGTACTTC. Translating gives CASSLPGTGYQETQYF.

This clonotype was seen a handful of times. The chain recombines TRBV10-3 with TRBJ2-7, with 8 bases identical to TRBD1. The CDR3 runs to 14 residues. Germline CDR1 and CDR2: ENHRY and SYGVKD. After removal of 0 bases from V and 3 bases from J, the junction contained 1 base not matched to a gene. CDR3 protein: CAISESGQGYEQYF. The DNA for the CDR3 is TGTGCCATCAGTGAGTCTGGACAGGGCTACGAGCAGTACTTC.

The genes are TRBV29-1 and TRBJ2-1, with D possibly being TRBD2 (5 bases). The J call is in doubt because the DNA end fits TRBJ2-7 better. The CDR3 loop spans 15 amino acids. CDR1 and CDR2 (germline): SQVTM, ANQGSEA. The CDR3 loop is CSVDAGVGSYNEQYF. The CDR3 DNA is TGCAGCGTTGACGCCGGGGTTGGCTCCTACAATGAGCAGTACTTC.

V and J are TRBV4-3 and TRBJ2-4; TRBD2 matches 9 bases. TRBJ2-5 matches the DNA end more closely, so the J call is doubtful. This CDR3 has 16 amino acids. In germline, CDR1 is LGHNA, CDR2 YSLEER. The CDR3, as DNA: TGCGCCAGCAGCCAAGATGTGGGACTAGCAGGAGAGACCCAGTACTTC. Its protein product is CASSQDVGLAGETQYF.

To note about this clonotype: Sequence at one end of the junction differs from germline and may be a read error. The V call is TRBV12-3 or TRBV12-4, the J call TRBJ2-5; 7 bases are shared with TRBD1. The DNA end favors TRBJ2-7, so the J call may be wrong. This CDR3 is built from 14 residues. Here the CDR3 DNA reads TGTGCCGGCAGACAGACAGGGCCGACTTACGAGCAGTACTTC. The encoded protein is CAGRQTGPTYEQYF.

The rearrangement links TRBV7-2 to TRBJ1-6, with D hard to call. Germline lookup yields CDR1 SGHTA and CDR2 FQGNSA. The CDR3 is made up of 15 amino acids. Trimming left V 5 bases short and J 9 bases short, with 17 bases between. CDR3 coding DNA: TGTGCCAGCAGCCGGAGAAGGTGGGAGAGTTCACCCCTCCACTTT. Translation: CASSRRRWESSPLHF.

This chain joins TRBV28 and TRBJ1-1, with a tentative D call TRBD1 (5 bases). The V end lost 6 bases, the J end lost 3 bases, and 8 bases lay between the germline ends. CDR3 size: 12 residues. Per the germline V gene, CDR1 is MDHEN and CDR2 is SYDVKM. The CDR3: CASSSGHTEAFF. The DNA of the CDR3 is TGTGCCAGCAGCTCAGGGCACACTGAAGCTTTCTTT.

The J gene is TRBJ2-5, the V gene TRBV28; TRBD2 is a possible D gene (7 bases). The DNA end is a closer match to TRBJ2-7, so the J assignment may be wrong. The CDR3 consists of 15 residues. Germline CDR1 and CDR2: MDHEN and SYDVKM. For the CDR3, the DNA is TGTGCCAGCAGTTTCGGCGGGGGCATTTACCACGAGCAGTACTTC. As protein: CASSFGGGIYHEQYF.

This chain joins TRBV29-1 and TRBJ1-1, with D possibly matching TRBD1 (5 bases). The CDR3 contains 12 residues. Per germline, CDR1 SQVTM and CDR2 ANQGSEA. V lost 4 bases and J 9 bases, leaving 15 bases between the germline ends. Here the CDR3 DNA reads TGCAGCGTTGCTCTGAGGGGAGAACAAGCTTTCTTT. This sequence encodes CSVALRGEQAFF. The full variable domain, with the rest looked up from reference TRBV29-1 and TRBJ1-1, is SAVISQKPSRDICQRGTSLTIQCQVDSQVTMMFWYRQQPGQSLTLIATANQGSEATYESGFVIDKFPISRPNLTFSTLTVSNMSPEDSSIYLCSVALRGEQAFFGQGTRLTVV.

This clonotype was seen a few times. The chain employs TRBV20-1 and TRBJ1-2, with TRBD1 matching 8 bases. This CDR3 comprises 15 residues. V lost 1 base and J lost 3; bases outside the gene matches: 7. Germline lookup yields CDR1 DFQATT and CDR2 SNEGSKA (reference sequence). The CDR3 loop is CSARGTDRVYYGYTF. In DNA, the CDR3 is TGCAGTGCTAGAGGGACGGACAGGGTGTACTATGGCTACACCTTC.

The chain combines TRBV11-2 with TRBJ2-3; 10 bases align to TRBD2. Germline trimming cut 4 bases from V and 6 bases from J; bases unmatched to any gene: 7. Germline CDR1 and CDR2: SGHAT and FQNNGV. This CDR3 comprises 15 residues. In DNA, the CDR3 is TGTGCCAGCAGCTATAGCGGGAGGAGTATGGATACGCAGTATTTT. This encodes CASSYSGRSMDTQYF.

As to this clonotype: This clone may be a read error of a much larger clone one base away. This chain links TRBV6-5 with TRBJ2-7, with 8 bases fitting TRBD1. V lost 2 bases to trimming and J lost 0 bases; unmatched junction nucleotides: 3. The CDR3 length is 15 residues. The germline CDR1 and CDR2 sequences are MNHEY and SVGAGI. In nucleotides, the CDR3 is TGTGCCAGCAGTTACCGGACAGGGAACTCCTACGAGCAGTACTTC. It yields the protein CASSYRTGNSYEQYF.

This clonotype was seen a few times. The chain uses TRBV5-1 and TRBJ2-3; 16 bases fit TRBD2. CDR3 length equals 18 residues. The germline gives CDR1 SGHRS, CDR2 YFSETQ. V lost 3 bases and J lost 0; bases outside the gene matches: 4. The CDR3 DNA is TGCGCCAGCAGCTCGGGACTAGCGGGGGGGTCTAGCACAGATACGCAGTATTTT. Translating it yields CASSSGLAGGSSTDTQYF.